These T cell receptor beta chains were read from a single sample in a study of shared clonotypes between healthy human individuals. Sequenced by immunoSEQ multiplex PCR; TCRdb stores in-frame clones only, minus some. Of roughly 480,000 clones listed, around 80% are singletons. Input material: PBMCs. These TCRs come from a middle-aged woman in good health. Some clones in this sample may be carry-over from other donors' samples. The CDR3 runs from the conserved cysteine through the conserved F or W. D genes are given only for firm matches. Clone size appears in some rows only: once, few, many, or a class for an expanded clone.

>TRBV18|TRBJ1-2|.|.
TGTGCCAGCTCACCGGGACAACTAAACTATGGCTACACCTTC
CASSPGQLNYGYTF
>TRBV29-1|TRBJ1-2|.|.
TGCAGCGTTGATGGCAAGGGACCCTTCTATGGCTACACCTTC
CSVDGKGPFYGYTF
>TRBV9|TRBJ2-5|.|.
TGTGCCAGCAGCGCCATACAGGCTAGCCAAGAGACCCAGTACTTC
CASSAIQASQETQYF
>TRBV6-1|TRBJ2-7|.|few
TGTGCCAGCAGTGAAGAGGCCGTCTACGAGCAGTACTTC
CASSEEAVYEQYF
>TRBV5-1|TRBJ2-1|TRBD2|.
TGCGCCAGCAGCCCGCAACACGGGGGGACGGGTGAGCAGTTCTTC
CASSPQHGGTGEQFF
>TRBV5-4|TRBJ2-1|TRBD2|.
TGTGCCAGCAGCTTGGTTAGCGGGAGGGGTAATGAGCAGTTCTTC
CASSLVSGRGNEQFF
>TRBV28|TRBJ2-7|TRBD2|.
TGTGCCACGGCGCGGGGGTACGAGCAGTACTTC
CATARGYEQYF
>TRBV5-1|TRBJ2-3|TRBD2|.
TGCGCCAGCAGCTTGGGGGGGCTAGCGGGAGGCATCACAGATACGCAGTATTTT
CASSLGGLAGGITDTQYF
>TRBV5-6|TRBJ2-3|.|.
TGTGCCAGCAGCTTGGCAGCAACAGATACGCAGTATTTT
CASSLAATDTQYF
>TRBV25-1|TRBJ1-1|.|many
TGTGCCAGCAGTGAGAACACTGAAGCTTTCTTT
CASSENTEAFF
>TRBV6-6|TRBJ2-7|.|.
TGTGCCAGCAAGGACACATATGACTCCTACGGGCAGTACTTC
CASKDTYDSYGQYF
>TRBV9|TRBJ2-1|TRBD1|.
TGTGCCAGCAGCGTTACGGGACAGGGGGCAGGGGAGCAGTTCTTC
CASSVTGQGAGEQFF
>TRBV2|TRBJ2-7|TRBD2|.
TGTGCCAGCAGTGAAGCTCTAGCGGGAGGTGCGCAGTACTTC
CASSEALAGGAQYF
>TRBV6-1|TRBJ1-3|.|.
TGTGCCAGCAGTGCAGAGACGGGAAACACCATATATTTT
CASSAETGNTIYF
>TRBV15|TRBJ2-7|.|.
TGTGCCACCAGCAGAGGGATCTACGAGCAGTACTTC
CATSRGIYEQYF
>TRBV5-1|TRBJ2-2|.|few
TGCGCCAGCAGCTTGGGGGCGGGGTCGAACACCGGGGAGCTGTTTTTT
CASSLGAGSNTGELFF
>TRBV28|TRBJ1-3|.|.
TGTGCCAGCAGTTTAAGCCAGGGAAACTCTGGAAACACCATATATTTT
CASSLSQGNSGNTIYF
>TRBV9|TRBJ2-7|.|.
TGTGCCAGCAGCGTAGGGCTAGCGAATATCGAGCAGTACTTC
CASSVGLANIEQYF
>TRBV25-1|TRBJ2-3|TRBD2|.
TGTGCCACCGGGACTAGCGGGGGAAGCACAGATACGCAGTATTTT
CATGTSGGSTDTQYF
>TRBV7-3|TRBJ2-3|TRBD2|.
TGTGCCAGCAGCCCACTGGGACTAGCGACAGATACGCAGTATTTT
CASSPLGLATDTQYF
>TRBV30|TRBJ1-2|.|.
TGTGCCTGGAGTGTTAGTTGGCACCACACCCGTTTGTATGGCTACACCTTC
CAWSVSWHHTRLYGYTF
>TRBV5-4|TRBJ1-1|.|few
TGTGCCAGCAGCTACTTAGCTCAAACAGGGAACACTGAAGCTTTCTTT
CASSYLAQTGNTEAFF
>TRBV10-3|TRBJ1-2|TRBD1|.
TGTGCCATCAGTTTCGGGACAGCCTATGGCTACACCTTC
CAISFGTAYGYTF
>TRBV5-1|TRBJ2-7|TRBD1|.
TGCGCCAGCAGCCGTCCCGGGACAGGGGGGTTCGACGAGCAGTACTTC
CASSRPGTGGFDEQYF
>TRBV11-2|TRBJ2-3|.|.
TGTGCCAGCAGCTTGGGGGCGGCCACAGATACGCAGTATTTT
CASSLGAATDTQYF
>TRBV7-3|TRBJ2-2|.|.
TGTGCCAGCAGCCGGGGATCTAACACCGGGGAGCTGTTTTTT
CASSRGSNTGELFF
>TRBV25-1|TRBJ1-1|TRBD1|.
TGTGCCAGCAGTGAATGGGACAGTTTGAACACTGAAGCTTTCTTT
CASSEWDSLNTEAFF
>TRBV12-1|TRBJ1-2|.|once
TGTGCCCTACAAACAGGGTCCTTC
CALQTGSF
>TRBV25-1|TRBJ2-1|TRBD1|few
TGTGCCAGCAGTGACCCCAATGGACAGGGGACACACAATGAGCAGTTCTTC
CASSDPNGQGTHNEQFF
>TRBV30|TRBJ2-3|.|.
TGTGCCTGGAGGACGGACGGAGATACGCAGTATTTT
CAWRTDGDTQYF
>TRBV28|TRBJ2-7|TRBD2|once
TGTGCCAGCAGTTTCTGGACTAGCGGTTCCTACGAGCAGTACTTC
CASSFWTSGSYEQYF
>TRBV29-1|TRBJ2-5|.|.
TGCAGCGTTGCGGACGGAGCTACCCAGTACTTC
CSVADGATQYF
>TRBV10-3|TRBJ1-1|.|many
TGTGCCATCAGTGAGTGGGCAGTGAACACTGAAGCTTTCTTT
CAISEWAVNTEAFF
>TRBV29-1|TRBJ2-5|.|.
TGCAGCGTTGATGGAGAGGGTATGGGGACCCAGTACTTC
CSVDGEGMGTQYF
>TRBV6-5|TRBJ2-1|TRBD2|.
TGTGCCAGCAGTTACTCCCGGGGGGGCTCCTACAATGAGCAGTTCTTC
CASSYSRGGSYNEQFF
>TRBV27|TRBJ2-3|.|few
TGTGCCAGCAGTTCCTACAGGCGGGGTAACACAGATACGCAGTATTTT
CASSSYRRGNTDTQYF